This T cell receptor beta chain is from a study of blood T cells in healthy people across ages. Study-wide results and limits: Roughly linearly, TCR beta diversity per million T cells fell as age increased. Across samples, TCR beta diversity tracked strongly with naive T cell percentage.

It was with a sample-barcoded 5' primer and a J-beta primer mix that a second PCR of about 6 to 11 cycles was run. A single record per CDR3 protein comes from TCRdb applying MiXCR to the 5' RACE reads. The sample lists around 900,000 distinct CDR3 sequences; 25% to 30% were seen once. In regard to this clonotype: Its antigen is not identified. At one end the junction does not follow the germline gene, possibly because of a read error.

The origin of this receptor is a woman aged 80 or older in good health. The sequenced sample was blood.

As DNA, the CDR3 is TGTGCCAGCTCACGGAACGGGGGGTCGAACACCGGGGAGCGGTTTTTT. This sequence encodes CASSRNGGSNTGERFF. The gene calls are TRBV18 and TRBJ2-2; 7 positions agree with TRBD2. Germline assignment: CDR1 KGHSH and CDR2 LQKENI. CDR3 length: 16 amino acids.